This TCR beta chain was recorded in a study of blood T cell repertoires in COVID-19. Across the whole study: There were acute and convalescent COVID-19 samples, and they came from the United States, Italy and Spain. The analysed material was cDNA or gDNA that came from T cells, B-cell-depleted T cells, or PBMCs.

CDR1 MNHNS and CDR2 SASEGT come from the germline V gene. The CDR3 is 16 residues long. Trimming at V came to 2 bases and at J to 15 bases, leaving 19 bases not matched to a gene. Study processing details: Nucleated cell counts were estimated from reference gene primer amplification. Clones were sequenced by immunoSEQ multiplex PCR, and TCRdb holds only the in-frame ones, with some missing. V and J calls and clone size come straight from that table; D and trimming were deduced from the DNA. The table shows under 300,000 clones, with about nine tenths occurring only once. The sample consisted of peripheral blood. The sequence derives from a man aged 55 to 70 who had recovered from COVID-19. The genes are TRBV6-1 and TRBJ2-1; 7 nucleotides agree with TRBD2. The chain's CDR3 is CASSENWWDGGVSSFF. The CDR3 DNA follows: TGTGCCAGCAGTGAAAATTGGTGGGATGGGGGGGTCTCCTCGTTCTTC.